This is a list of T cell receptor beta chains from one sample in a study of shared clonotypes between healthy human individuals. Data came from immunoSEQ multiplex PCR; TCRdb stores just in-frame clones and leaves some out. The repertoire holds 2.5 million or so clones, with roughly 92% as singletons. Source material: naive CD4+ T cells sorted from blood. Receptor source: a young man in good health. Both conserved end residues are part of each CDR3.

V	J	CDR3
TRBV30	TRBJ2-7	CAWSVGRVQGWAYEQYF
TRBV4-3	TRBJ2-1	CASSPGLASDEQFF
TRBV28	TRBJ2-7	CASSPGTTYEQYF
TRBV28	TRBJ1-2	CASSLPVNYGYTF
TRBV10-1	TRBJ1-1	CASSARRNTEAFF
TRBV7-2	TRBJ2-7	CASSLEGSVYEQYF
TRBV6-5	TRBJ2-7	CASRGTGSYEQYF
TRBV30	TRBJ2-3	CAWSGPGTNTDTQYF
TRBV28	TRBJ2-1	CASSLPGTSGRNEQFF
TRBV15	TRBJ1-1	CATSRQTANTEAFF
TRBV28	TRBJ2-5	CASRAGGIQETQYF
TRBV6-6	TRBJ1-1	CASSYHTLGTEAFF
TRBV5-6	TRBJ2-7	CASRDKFQPPYEQYF
TRBV27	TRBJ2-7	CASRTRDSDYEQYF
TRBV7-8	TRBJ1-5	CASSHMGSHQPQHF
TRBV5-6	TRBJ2-5	CASSWYQETQYF
TRBV5-1	TRBJ2-3	CASSTGQAGTDTQYF
TRBV27	TRBJ2-2	CASSPSPGGAYTGELFF
TRBV18	TRBJ2-5	CASSGNREETQYF
TRBV21-1	TRBJ1-5	CASSKVRVPGGNQPQHF
TRBV19	TRBJ1-5	CASTSTQAGRSNQPQHF
TRBV6-1	TRBJ1-5	CASRDVGGLGRPQHF
TRBV9	TRBJ1-1	CASSPLGTEAFF
TRBV7-7	TRBJ2-5	CASSAGGLGTQYF
TRBV18	TRBJ2-7	CASSPPAGVREQYF
TRBV19	TRBJ2-2	CASWKGTTGELFF
TRBV27	TRBJ2-2	CASRIGMTSGTNTGELFF
TRBV2	TRBJ1-3	CASSEKGTGNTIYF
TRBV2	TRBJ1-1	CANTGQRNTEAFF
TRBV19	TRBJ2-5	CASSILAGGETQYF
TRBV7-9	TRBJ2-5	CASSFGGAQETQYF
TRBV19	TRBJ1-5	CASSSLGTGNQPQHF
TRBV27	TRBJ2-2	CASSLDRETAGELFF
TRBV7-6	TRBJ2-3	CASSLILAIDTQYF
TRBV29-1	TRBJ2-1	CSVEDRDRRLGEQFF
TRBV6-5	TRBJ1-2	CASSTGRLYGYTF
TRBV10-3	TRBJ1-1	CAISEYREGTEAFF
TRBV28	TRBJ1-1	CASSPGDSPNTEAFF
TRBV9	TRBJ2-1	CASSVEREGPVF
TRBV5-6	TRBJ1-2	CASSRDRGLDGYTF
TRBV7-8	TRBJ1-4	CASSFGGAIAEKLFF
TRBV7-7	TRBJ2-2	CASSRTANTGELFF
TRBV2	TRBJ2-3	CASTGGGSISTDTQYF
TRBV19	TRBJ2-7	CASGGTVAREQYF
TRBV6-1	TRBJ2-5	CASSHGTLGYQYF